This T cell receptor beta chain was sequenced in a study of T cell changes during pregnancy in multiple sclerosis. The germline V gene encodes CDR1 SEHNR and CDR2 FQNEAQ (reference sequence). The CDR3 runs to 12 residues. V shed 9 bases and J 9 bases; nucleotides not matched to a gene: 4. The table came from immunoSEQ multiplex PCR; TCRdb's copy has only in-frame clones and leaves some out. The table has tens of thousands of clones, 94% seen once. The chain has TRBV7-9 and TRBJ2-2, with 10 bases fitting TRBD1. The sequence came from a female donor with multiple sclerosis, enrolled in a pregnancy study. Sequences were derived from CD8+ T cells from peripheral blood mononuclear cells, sampled before pregnancy. The CDR3 region is CASKTGGRELFF. In DNA form, the CDR3 reads TGTGCCAGTAAGACAGGGGGCAGGGAGCTGTTTTTT.